This T cell receptor beta chain was documented in a study of T cells expressing NK-cell markers. For each CDR3 protein, TCRdb gives one entry from its re-call of the 5' RACE reads, without DNA. Its table records some 150,000 distinct CDR3 sequences. The germline gives CDR1 SGHVS, CDR2 FQNEAQ. The CDR3 totals 12 residues. This chain links TRBV7-8 with TRBJ2-1. The TCR was taken from a woman aged 45 to 65 in good health. Sequencing was carried out using blood T cells: a sorted CD56 or NKG2C T cell subset, CD4+ or CD8+ T cells, or bulk PBMC T cells (not recorded which). The CDR3 sequence is CASSLGGQEQFF.